The 21 T cell receptor beta chains listed next were all sequenced from one sample in a study of metastatic and nonmetastatic thyroid tumors. TCRdb ran MiXCR on the PCR reads. The table records about 33,000 clones, 10% to 13% of them present only once. Patients were all untreated before their thyroid surgery. Sequenced: blood. These receptor sequences come from a female donor with papillary thyroid cancer or a benign thyroid nodule (not recorded which). Some clones in this sample may be carry-over from other donors' samples.

This clone showed up many times. The CDR3 DNA reads TGTGCCACCAGCACTTACAGGCTGAACACTGAAGCTTTCTTT. Its protein product is CATSTYRLNTEAFF. The rearrangement uses TRBV15 and TRBJ1-1; perhaps TRBD1 as D (5 bases). The germline V gene has CDR1 LNHNV and CDR2 YYDKDF (reference sequence). V lost 4 bases and J lost 0, with 9 bases in between. CDR3 length: 14 residues.

Comment on this clone: A junction end diverges from the germline sequence, so it may reflect a read error. The chain joins TRBV20-1 to TRBJ1-4; no firm D call. The CDR3 runs to 12 residues. Germline V gene sequence: CDR1 DFQATT, CDR2 SNEGSKA (reference sequence). The DNA for the CDR3 is TGCAGTGCGCCTCACCAGGATGAAACACTGTTTTTT. It yields the protein CSAPHQDETLFF.

The chain employs TRBV6-2 or TRBV6-3 and TRBJ1-2; 7 bases map to TRBD1. Germline CDR1 is MNHEY and CDR2 is SVGEGT. The ends lost 6 bases at V and 8 bases at J; junction bases unmatched: 9. The CDR3 runs 13 residues. Here the CDR3 reads CASSRDRARGYTF. In DNA form, the CDR3 reads TGTGCCAGCAGCCGGGACAGAGCCCGCGGCTACACCTTC.

This clone was seen repeatedly, ten times or more. The J gene is TRBJ1-2, the V gene TRBV2; 7 nucleotides agree with TRBD1. The CDR3 totals 13 residues. With V trimmed by 4 bases and J by 6 bases, 5 bases remained unmatched. Germline V CDR1 and CDR2: SNHLY, FYNNEI. The CDR3 region has the DNA TGTGCCAGCAGTGGGACAGGTATAGATGGCTACACCTTC. Protein: CASSGTGIDGYTF.

This clone was counted at least ten times. This same CDR3 is encoded by further DNA sequences in the sample. The chain employs TRBV20-1 and TRBJ1-6, with 9 bases lining up with TRBD1. V was clipped by 6 bases and J by 8 bases; unmatched bases: 5. The CDR3 extends over 13 amino acids. Germline CDR1 reads DFQATT; CDR2 reads SNEGSKA (reference sequence). This CDR3 is CSASGQGDSPLHF. CDR3 coding DNA: TGCAGTGCATCGGGACAGGGAGATTCACCCCTCCACTTT.

This clone was detected many times. This sequence joins TRBV3-1 and TRBJ1-6; no clear D. Germline V gives CDR1 LGHDT, CDR2 YNNKEL (reference sequence). The CDR3 has 14 residues. V lost 1 base, J lost 10 bases, and 11 bases lay in between. CDR3 in DNA: TGTGCCAGCAGCCAAGGAGGGCGAGGCTCACCCCTCCACTTT. Translation gives CASSQGGRGSPLHF.

This clone was observed many times. The rearrangement links TRBV20-1 to TRBJ2-3; tentative D call: TRBD2 (6 bases). There are 16 residues in the CDR3. V shed 4 bases and J shed 3 bases, with 20 bases lying between them. The germline V gene has CDR1 DFQATT and CDR2 SNEGSKA (reference sequence). The CDR3 sequence: CSATPYREYGTDTQYF. CDR3 in DNA: TGCAGTGCTACCCCCTACCGGGAGTATGGGACAGATACGCAGTATTTT.

This clone has only a few counts. DNA for the CDR3: TGTGCCAGCGCGAAGACAGGGGCGGGAGGAAACATTCAGTACTTC. Its translation is CASAKTGAGGNIQYF. The chain has TRBV9 and TRBJ2-4; the D call may be TRBD1 or TRBD2 (8 bases each). This CDR3 is built from 15 residues. Trimming left V 7 bases short and J 6 bases short, with 20 bases between. Germline V gene lookup returns CDR1 SGDLS and CDR2 YYNGEE.

The chain joins TRBV10-3 to TRBJ2-1; D is tentatively TRBD1 or TRBD2 (6 bases each). Germline V lookup: CDR1 ENHRY, CDR2 SYGVKD. Trimming left V 3 bases short and J 4 bases short, with 13 bases between. CDR3 length: 15 residues. CDR3 in amino acids: CAISDRGGSYNEQFF. The CDR3 region has the DNA TGTGCCATCAGTGATCGAGGGGGGAGTTACAATGAGCAGTTCTTC.

The sample holds a few counts of this clone. The V call is TRBV28, the J call TRBJ1-2, with 7 bases lining up with TRBD1. Germline CDR1 and CDR2: MDHEN and SYDVKM. V lost 3 bases and J lost 5; bases outside the gene matches: 12. This CDR3 has 16 amino acids. This CDR3 is CASSFEGATFLYGYTF. The DNA for the CDR3 is TGTGCCAGCAGTTTTGAGGGGGCAACGTTTCTTTATGGCTACACCTTC.

In the case of this clone: This may be a read error, as it is one base from a much larger clone. The rearrangement links TRBV7-2 to TRBJ1-6; unclear D gene. V was shortened by 5 bases and J by 9 bases, with 17 bases between the two germline ends. CDR3 length equals 15 residues. Germline loops: CDR1 SGHTA, CDR2 FQGNSA. CDR3 in DNA: TGTGCCAGCAGCCACGACGGGGAGTTTGGTTCACCCCTCCACTTT. Encoded protein: CASSHDGEFGSPLHF.

This clone has a count of ten or more. A much larger clone sits a single nucleotide away, making a read error possible. The rearrangement uses TRBV15 and TRBJ1-2, with D perhaps TRBD1 (5 bases). CDR1 LNHNV and CDR2 YYDKDF come from the germline V gene (reference sequence). The CDR3 covers 13 residues. Here the CDR3 reads CAASTRQNYGYTF. The CDR3 DNA sequence: TGTGCCGCCAGCACCCGACAGAACTATGGCTACACCTTC.

CDR3 nucleotides: TGTGCCAGCAAATGGAGCTCTGGGGCCAACGTCCTGACTTTC. Protein: CASKWSSGANVLTF. The chain has TRBV6-1 and TRBJ2-6; D is ambiguous. The V and J ends lost 7 bases and 0 bases respectively, with 7 bases between them. This CDR3 is 14 amino acids long. The germline CDR1 and CDR2 sequences are MNHNS and SASEGT.

The chain links TRBV7-9 to TRBJ1-2, with 9 positions matching TRBD1. V trimming: 5 bases; J trimming: 4 bases; junction bases outside the gene matches: 8. Germline V gives CDR1 SEHNR, CDR2 FQNEAQ (reference sequence). This CDR3 is 15 amino acids long. The CDR3 coding sequence is TGTGCCAGCAGCACATTACAGGGGGCCGCCTATGGCTACACCTTC. It encodes CASSTLQGAAYGYTF.

This clone was detected many times. The V call is TRBV5-4, the J call TRBJ2-1; 7 bases fit TRBD2. With V trimmed by 2 bases and J by 0 bases, 2 bases remained unmatched. Germline assignment: CDR1 SGHNT and CDR2 YYREEE (reference sequence). The CDR3 length is 15 residues. The CDR3 sequence: CASSFAGDSYNEQFF. The CDR3 DNA reads as TGTGCCAGCAGCTTTGCGGGAGACTCCTACAATGAGCAGTTCTTC. Combining the CDR3 with reference TRBV5-4 and TRBJ2-1 gives the whole variable domain ETGVTQSPTHLIKTRGQQVTLRCSSQSGHNTVSWYQQALGQGPQFIFQYYREEENGRGNFPPRFSGLQFPNYSSELNVNALELDDSALYLCASSFAGDSYNEQFFGPGTRLTVL.

This clone was counted ten times or more. This chain links TRBV19 with TRBJ2-3; maybe TRBD2 (5 bases). CDR1 LNHDA and CDR2 SQIVND come from the germline V gene (reference sequence). Trimming left V 4 bases short and J 0 bases short, with 11 bases between. The CDR3 length is 15 residues. The CDR3 here is CASSRGLTSTDTQYF. In DNA form, the CDR3 reads TGTGCCAGTAGTAGAGGGTTGACTAGCACAGATACGCAGTATTTT.

This clone has ten or more counts. The chain uses TRBV20-1 and TRBJ1-1, with D perhaps TRBD1 (5 bases). CDR1 and CDR2 (germline): DFQATT, SNEGSKA (reference sequence). The CDR3 length is 11 residues. CDR3 loop: CRADGQGILFF. The DNA of the CDR3 is TGCAGGGCTGACGGGCAGGGAATTCTTTTCTTT.

Notes on this clone: A much more abundant neighbour one base away suggests this may be a read error. The chain employs TRBV9 and TRBJ2-1; D is perhaps TRBD1 (6 bases). This CDR3 contains 16 residues. CDR1 and CDR2 (germline): SGDLS, YYNGEE. In DNA, the CDR3 is TGTGCCAGCAGCGTAGTAGGACAGATCTCCTACAATGTGCAGTTCTTT. Translation gives CASSVVGQISYNVQFF.

V is TRBV6-1 and J is TRBJ1-1; 11 positions match TRBD1. Germline values: CDR1 MNHNS, CDR2 SASEGT. Trimming took 6 bases from V and 5 from J; bases not matched to a gene: 5. This CDR3 comprises 14 residues. The CDR3 DNA sequence: TGTGCCAGCAGGACCGGGACAGGGGGGACTGAAGCTTTCTTT. Amino acids: CASRTGTGGTEAFF.

This clone was detected ten times or more. The rearrangement joins TRBV6-1 to TRBJ1-2; D gene ambiguous. V was shortened by 6 bases and J by 2 bases, with 7 bases between the two germline ends. The CDR3 sequence is 12 residues long. CDR1 is MNHNS and CDR2 is SASEGT in the germline V gene. The CDR3 sequence is CASSLGNYGYTF. The CDR3 nucleotides are TGTGCCAGCAGCCTAGGGAACTATGGCTACACCTTC.

The chain combines TRBV5-1 with TRBJ1-3, with D unresolved. V was clipped by 0 bases and J by 0 bases, with 10 bases between them. The CDR3 runs to 16 residues. Germline lookup yields CDR1 SGHRS and CDR2 YFSETQ. CDR3 region: CASSLGPVSSGNTIYF. CDR3 nucleotide sequence: TGCGCCAGCAGCTTGGGCCCGGTGAGCTCTGGAAACACCATATATTTT.